Below are 13 T cell receptor beta chains sequenced from a single sample in a study of Ad26.COV2.S vaccination and SARS-CoV-2 variants. As to treatment: roughly 18 received Ad26.COV2.S at low or high dose, single or two shots; about 5 received placebo; per-sample allocation not given. Sampling was done on day 63 after the first vaccine or placebo injection. TCRdb keeps only in-frame clones here, not all; method: immunoSEQ multiplex PCR. The data hold about 320,000 clones, with approximately 86% observed a single time. The specimen was peripheral blood, collected in a trial of Ad26.COV2.S vaccine versus placebo. The receptors were sampled from a person between 18 and 59 years old who received the Ad26.COV2.S COVID-19 vaccine or a placebo.

This clone occurred a few times. The chain employs TRBV4-2 and TRBJ2-2; no clear D gene. This CDR3 spans 15 amino acids. The V and J ends lost 6 bases and 0 bases respectively, with 11 bases between them. Germline values: CDR1 LGHNA, CDR2 YNFKEQ. The CDR3 loop reads CASREYDTNTGELFF. The DNA for the CDR3 is TGTGCCAGCAGGGAGTACGACACGAACACCGGGGAGCTGTTTTTT.

The sample holds a few counts of this clone. The V gene is TRBV2, the J gene TRBJ2-7; D ambiguous. The V end was cut by 5 bases, the J end by 0 bases, with 11 bases between. The CDR3 loop spans 14 amino acids. Germline lookup yields CDR1 SNHLY and CDR2 FYNNEI. The CDR3: CASSRDRSSYEQYF. DNA for the CDR3: TGTGCCAGCAGTCGAGACCGCAGCTCCTACGAGCAGTACTTC.

The chain has TRBV5-6 and TRBJ2-7, with D perhaps matching TRBD2 (6 bases). Germline lookup yields CDR1 SGHDT and CDR2 YYEEEE. V gave up 4 bases and J gave up 6 bases, with 20 bases separating them. The CDR3 totals 15 residues. Here the CDR3 DNA reads TGTGCCAGCAGCGCGGGGCTCCTGATTTCGGGCGAGCAGTACTTC. It yields the protein CASSAGLLISGEQYF.

V and J are TRBV5-1 and TRBJ2-7, with TRBD1 matching over 9 bases. This CDR3 is 15 amino acids long. The ends lost 3 bases at V and 2 bases at J; junction bases unmatched: 6. Germline loops: CDR1 SGHRS, CDR2 YFSETQ. Written as DNA, the CDR3 is TGCGCCAGCAGCTCGGACGACAGGGGGACCTACGAGCAGTACTTC. Protein sequence: CASSSDDRGTYEQYF.

This clone was seen only a few times. The CDR3 loop reads CASSEQGNLNTEAFF. CDR3 DNA: TGTGCCAGCAGTGAACAGGGAAACCTGAACACTGAAGCTTTCTTT. This chain links TRBV2 with TRBJ1-1; possible D gene TRBD1, 5 bases. The CDR3 spans 15 residues. Germline V CDR1 and CDR2: SNHLY, FYNNEI. Trimming left V 2 bases short and J 0 bases short, with 10 bases between.

V is TRBV28 and J is TRBJ1-6; D is ambiguous. V gave up 5 bases and J gave up 9 bases, with 14 bases separating them. This CDR3 spans 14 amino acids. Germline CDR1 MDHEN, CDR2 SYDVKM. The CDR3 DNA is TGTGCCAGCAGTGACGTGGGTTCACGTTCACCCCTCCACTTT. This encodes CASSDVGSRSPLHF.

On this clone: Additional DNA sequences in this sample encode the identical CDR3. The chain uses TRBV4-1 and TRBJ2-1, with D unresolved. CDR1 is MGHRA and CDR2 is YSYEKL in the germline V gene. The CDR3 runs 15 residues. The V end lost 0 bases, the J end lost 1 base, and 7 bases lay between the germline ends. The CDR3: CASSQDRTSYNEQFF. Here the CDR3 DNA reads TGCGCCAGCAGCCAAGATAGGACGTCCTACAATGAGCAGTTCTTC.

J is TRBJ2-3 and V is TRBV28; D possibly corresponds to TRBD2 (6 bases). V was trimmed by 3 bases and J by 1 base, leaving 8 bases between them. The CDR3 runs to 14 residues. From germline, CDR1 is MDHEN and CDR2 SYDVKM. The CDR3 DNA follows: TGTGCCAGCAGTTTGCGCGGGGGCACAGATACGCAGTATTTT. Protein: CASSLRGGTDTQYF.

Turning to this clone: The same CDR3 can be traced to other DNA sequences in this sample. The chain combines TRBV7-3 with TRBJ2-6; D gene ambiguous. The germline V and J ends were trimmed by 4 bases and 0 bases, with 4 bases remaining between them. This CDR3 comprises 14 residues. The germline V gene has CDR1 SGHTA and CDR2 FQGTGA. The chain's CDR3 is CASSSGSGANVLTF. The CDR3 bases are TGTGCCAGCAGCTCCGGCTCTGGGGCCAACGTCCTGACTTTC.

This chain uses TRBV20-1 with TRBJ1-2; D call uncertain. Germline lookup yields CDR1 DFQATT and CDR2 SNEGSKA (reference sequence). V was clipped by 4 bases and J by 0 bases, with 12 bases between them. The CDR3 spans 14 residues. The CDR3 DNA reads as TGCAGTGCTATTGAGGGAATTTCTAACTATGGCTACACCTTC. Translation: CSAIEGISNYGYTF.

The CDR3 loop reads CASSFSGPGTGELFF. The CDR3, as DNA: TGTGCCAGCAGTTTCTCGGGTCCCGGCACCGGGGAGCTGTTTTTT. The chain has TRBV7-8 and TRBJ2-2; D is unclear. Germline V gene sequence: CDR1 SGHVS, CDR2 FQNEAQ. Trimming took 6 bases from V and 4 from J, leaving 15 bases between them. CDR3 size: 15 residues.

The chain has TRBV7-9 and TRBJ1-2, with 9 bases lining up with TRBD1. Germline V gene lookup returns CDR1 SEHNR and CDR2 FQNEAQ (reference sequence). The length of the CDR3 is 15 residues. V trimming: 5 bases; J trimming: 4 bases; junction bases outside the gene matches: 8. The CDR3 region has the DNA TGTGCCAGCAGCAGTGGACAGGGGAGGGTCTATGGCTACACCTTC. This codes for CASSSGQGRVYGYTF.

The chain carries TRBV6-2 or TRBV6-3 and TRBJ1-1; D remains ambiguous. The V gene's germline CDR1 is MNHEY and CDR2 SVGEGT. V was trimmed by 5 bases and J by 4 bases, leaving 8 bases between them. The CDR3 runs 12 residues. The CDR3 DNA sequence: TGTGCCAGCAGTCTACCAGGCACTGAAGCTTTCTTT. Translating it yields CASSLPGTEAFF.